These 22 T cell receptor beta chains were sequenced from one sample in a study of T cell responses to AZD1222 COVID-19 vaccine. Libraries were prepared by immunoSEQ multiplex PCR; TCRdb keeps only in-frame clonotypes and omits some of them. Altogether fewer than 250,000 clones are present, 92% being singletons, with the ten largest covering approximately 1.4%. The sequencing here drew on peripheral blood, taken on day 0 of AZD1222 vaccination. The receptors come from an adult in good health.

In this sample, this clone turned up once. The V call is TRBV12-3 or TRBV12-4, the J call TRBJ1-2; D is possibly TRBD1 (6 bases). The CDR3 covers 13 residues. The V gene lost 7 bases and the J gene lost 4 bases, with 13 bases spanning the gap. CDR3 nucleotides: TGTGCCAGCACCTCCAGGGGCCTCTATGGCTACACCTTC. Protein product: CASTSRGLYGYTF.

The V and J genes are TRBV7-2 and TRBJ1-3; D is ambiguous. The length of the CDR3 is 14 residues. Looked up from germline, CDR1 is SGHTA and CDR2 is FQGNSA. Deletions cut 5 bases from V and 2 bases from J, with 10 bases between. The DNA for the CDR3 is TGTGCCAGCAGCCCCCGGGATCCTGGAAACACCATATATTTT. As protein: CASSPRDPGNTIYF.

The chain is built from TRBV7-2 and TRBJ1-6; perhaps TRBD1 as D (5 bases). Trimming took 5 bases from V and 11 from J, leaving 16 bases between them. The CDR3 extends over 14 amino acids. The germline V gene encodes CDR1 SGHTA and CDR2 FQGNSA. The CDR3 loop reads CASSERQILPPLHF. In nucleotides, the CDR3 is TGTGCCAGCAGCGAGAGACAGATTCTCCCACCCCTCCACTTT.

The chain employs TRBV10-1 and TRBJ2-1, with D possibly matching TRBD1 (6 bases). This CDR3 spans 15 amino acids. Germline V gene sequence: CDR1 WNHNN, CDR2 SYGVQD (reference sequence). Trimming left V 6 bases short and J 2 bases short, with 14 bases between. The CDR3 protein is CASRRGTTPYNEQFF. The CDR3 DNA reads TGCGCCAGCAGGAGGGGGACGACTCCCTACAATGAGCAGTTCTTC.

V gene TRBV11-2 combines with J gene TRBJ2-7; D call uncertain. CDR1 and CDR2 from the germline V gene are SGHAT and FQNNGV. CDR3 length: 12 amino acids. V was pared by 0 bases and J by 4 bases, with 4 bases between. CDR3 bases: TGTGCCAGCAGCTTAGATCGATACGAGCAGTACTTC. Its translation: CASSLDRYEQYF.

This chain uses TRBV2 with TRBJ1-1, with D hard to call. This CDR3 comprises 13 residues. CDR1 and CDR2 from the germline V gene are SNHLY and FYNNEI. Trimming cost V 6 bases and J 1 base, with 9 bases left between them. The CDR3 DNA follows: TGTGCCAGCAGGAGGGAGGGGAACACTGAAGCTTTCTTT. Amino acids: CASRREGNTEAFF.

A remark on this clone: Other DNA sequences of this sample code for an identical CDR3. The chain joins TRBV9 to TRBJ2-3; maybe TRBD1 (5 bases). Germline CDR1 is SGDLS and CDR2 is YYNGEE. The CDR3 covers 13 residues. Trimming cost V 5 bases and J 4 bases, with 11 bases left between them. The CDR3 DNA sequence: TGTGCCAGCAGTCCCCAAGGGGCAGATACGCAGTATTTT. It yields the protein CASSPQGADTQYF.

The chain links TRBV6-2 or TRBV6-3 to TRBJ2-5; D not resolved. V lost 1 base and J lost 1, with 4 bases in between. The CDR3 consists of 13 residues. CDR1 and CDR2 from the germline V gene are MNHEY and SVGEGT. Here the CDR3 reads CASSYYPQETQYF. Written as DNA, the CDR3 is TGTGCCAGCAGTTACTACCCCCAAGAGACCCAGTACTTC.

CDR3 DNA: TGTGCCAGCAGCTTTTCTTCTGGGGATACGCAGTATTTT. It codes for CASSFSSGDTQYF. The chain uses TRBV7-3 and TRBJ2-3; no firm D call. This CDR3 contains 13 residues. Germline CDR1 reads SGHTA; CDR2 reads FQGTGA. V shed 3 bases and J shed 6 bases, with 10 bases lying between them.

This sequence joins TRBV19 and TRBJ2-2; TRBD1 might be the D (6 bases). The CDR3 has 14 amino acids. CDR1 LNHDA and CDR2 SQIVND come from the germline V gene (reference sequence). The V end lost 5 bases, the J end lost 7 bases, and 14 bases lay between the germline ends. CDR3 residues: CASSPAGVGGELFF. The CDR3 DNA is TGTGCCAGTAGTCCGGCAGGGGTCGGCGGGGAGCTGTTTTTT.

The chain has TRBV9 and TRBJ1-2; D gene uncertain. This CDR3 spans 14 amino acids. From germline, CDR1 is SGDLS and CDR2 YYNGEE. The germline V and J ends were trimmed by 0 bases and 2 bases, with 8 bases remaining between them. This CDR3 reads CASSVVGANYGYTF. The CDR3 nucleotides are TGTGCCAGCAGCGTAGTAGGAGCGAACTATGGCTACACCTTC.

This clone came up once. CDR3 nucleotides: TGTGCCAGCAGCGAAGGGGTGAACACTGAAGCTTTCTTT. It translates to CASSEGVNTEAFF. The gene calls are TRBV7-8 and TRBJ1-1, with a tentative D call TRBD1 (5 bases). The length of the CDR3 is 13 residues. The V end lost 5 bases, the J end lost 0 bases, and 7 bases lay between the germline ends. The germline V gene has CDR1 SGHVS and CDR2 FQNEAQ.

V is TRBV2 and J is TRBJ2-7, with TRBD2 matching 9 bases. V lost 0 bases, J lost 9 bases, and 6 bases stayed unmatched. CDR3 size: 14 residues. Germline CDR1 and CDR2: SNHLY and FYNNEI. In DNA, the CDR3 is TGTGCCAGCAGTGAAGCGTGGCGGGGGGGCCCGCAGTACTTC. Its protein is CASSEAWRGGPQYF.

This rearrangement joins TRBV5-1 to TRBJ1-2, with 8 bases lining up with TRBD1. There are 15 residues in the CDR3. The V segment lost 0 bases and the J segment 5 bases; nucleotides outside the gene matches: 6. The germline CDR1 and CDR2 sequences are SGHRS and YFSETQ. The CDR3 nucleotides are TGCGCCAGCAGCTTGGCCCCGGGACAGGAGTATGGCTACACCTTC. Amino acids: CASSLAPGQEYGYTF.

V and J are TRBV7-8 and TRBJ1-6; 10 bases match TRBD1. CDR1 and CDR2 (germline): SGHVS, FQNEAQ. Losses at the gene ends were 2 bases for V and 8 bases for J; bases not matched to a gene: 12. There are 18 residues in the CDR3. CDR3 nucleotide sequence: TGTGCCAGCAGCTTACATAAGGGACAGGGGTCGGGTGATTCACCCCTCCACTTT. Its translation: CASSLHKGQGSGDSPLHF.

V usage is TRBV18 and J usage is TRBJ1-2; TRBD1 matches at 7 bases. V gave up 4 bases and J gave up 4 bases; unmatched junction bases: 6. The CDR3 is 14 residues long. Germline values: CDR1 KGHSH, CDR2 LQKENI. CDR3 protein: CASSLADRFYGYTF. The CDR3 DNA sequence: TGTGCCAGCTCACTCGCGGACAGGTTCTATGGCTACACCTTC.

This clone was recorded once. The V call is TRBV19, the J call TRBJ2-1; 10 nucleotides agree with TRBD1. The V gene end was trimmed by 6 bases and the J gene end by 9 bases; junction bases not matched to a gene: 14. CDR1 LNHDA and CDR2 SQIVND come from the germline V gene (reference sequence). This CDR3 has 16 amino acids. CDR3 protein: CASRLRQGAAGLEQFF. The CDR3 coding sequence is TGTGCCAGTAGACTACGACAGGGGGCGGCGGGACTTGAGCAGTTCTTC.

The chain has TRBV7-2 and TRBJ1-1; D call uncertain. The germline V and J ends were trimmed by 3 bases and 1 base, with 6 bases remaining between them. CDR1 SGHTA and CDR2 FQGNSA come from the germline V gene. There are 13 residues in the CDR3. CDR3 nucleotides: TGTGCCAGCAGCTTGCGCAGGAACACTGAAGCTTTCTTT. Protein sequence: CASSLRRNTEAFF.

The chain carries TRBV9 and TRBJ1-2; D uncertain. The V and J ends lost 0 bases and 8 bases respectively, with 14 bases between them. Germline-derived CDR1 and CDR2 are SGDLS and YYNGEE. The CDR3 is made up of 14 amino acids. The CDR3 DNA reads TGTGCCAGCAGCGTAGGAGGCGGTACGGGAGGCTACACCTTC. It encodes CASSVGGGTGGYTF.

V and J are TRBV7-9 and TRBJ2-3; 9 bases line up with TRBD2. From germline, CDR1 is SEHNR and CDR2 FQNEAQ (reference sequence). The CDR3 is 17 amino acids. Losses at the gene ends were 1 base for V and 3 bases for J; bases not matched to a gene: 8. CDR3 sequence: CASSLDLRLAGTDTQYF. The CDR3 coding sequence is TGTGCCAGCAGCTTAGATCTTAGGCTAGCGGGGACAGATACGCAGTATTTT.

The rearrangement links TRBV10-3 to TRBJ1-3; a weak D match, TRBD1 (6 bases). The CDR3 spans 13 residues. The germline V gene encodes CDR1 ENHRY and CDR2 SYGVKD. V dropped 7 bases and J dropped 0 bases, with 7 bases sitting between them. The CDR3 DNA reads as TGTGCCATCAAGGACAGCTCTGGAAACACCATATATTTT. It yields the protein CAIKDSSGNTIYF.

This clone was counted once. The CDR3 loop reads CASSSGPNTEAFF. CDR3 DNA sequence: TGTGCCAGCAGCTCGGGACCGAACACTGAAGCTTTCTTT. The genes are TRBV5-4 and TRBJ1-1, with a possible D match to TRBD1 (5 bases). Germline CDR1 reads SGHNT; CDR2 reads YYREEE (reference sequence). The CDR3 sequence is 13 residues long. V lost 3 bases and J 1 base, leaving 7 bases between the germline ends. Looking up the rest from reference TRBV5-4 and TRBJ1-1 gives the full variable domain: ETGVTQSPTHLIKTRGQQVTLRCSSQSGHNTVSWYQQALGQGPQFIFQYYREEENGRGNFPPRFSGLQFPNYSSELNVNALELDDSALYLCASSSGPNTEAFFGQGTRLTVV.